The clone carrying this TCR beta chain was counted only a few times. The antigen is unknown. Since a much larger clone is just one base distant, this may be a read error. These data are taken from a study of T cells in Graves' hyperthyroidism and ophthalmopathy. Findings of the study overall: In blood, most of the thyroid clonotypes expanded above 0.001 were also present.

There are 15 residues in the CDR3. CDR1 LGHDT and CDR2 YNNKEL come from the germline V gene (reference sequence). V shed 0 bases and J shed 1 base, with 9 bases lying between them. Amplified TCR beta CDR3 regions came from RNA transcripts. HTBI primers drove first-round RT-PCR of the TCR CDR3. TCRdb ran MiXCR on the multiplex PCR reads and lists one entry per CDR3 protein. Among 300,000 to 400,000 distinct CDR3 sequences listed, about 13% were seen once. Material: blood. This sequence was found in a woman aged 18 to 35 with Graves' hyperthyroidism. This rearrangement joins TRBV3-1 to TRBJ1-1; weak D call: TRBD1 (6 bases). The CDR3 DNA follows: TGTGCCAGCAGCCAAGACAGGGGTAGGAACACTGAAGCTTTCTTT. Amino acid sequence: CASSQDRGRNTEAFF.